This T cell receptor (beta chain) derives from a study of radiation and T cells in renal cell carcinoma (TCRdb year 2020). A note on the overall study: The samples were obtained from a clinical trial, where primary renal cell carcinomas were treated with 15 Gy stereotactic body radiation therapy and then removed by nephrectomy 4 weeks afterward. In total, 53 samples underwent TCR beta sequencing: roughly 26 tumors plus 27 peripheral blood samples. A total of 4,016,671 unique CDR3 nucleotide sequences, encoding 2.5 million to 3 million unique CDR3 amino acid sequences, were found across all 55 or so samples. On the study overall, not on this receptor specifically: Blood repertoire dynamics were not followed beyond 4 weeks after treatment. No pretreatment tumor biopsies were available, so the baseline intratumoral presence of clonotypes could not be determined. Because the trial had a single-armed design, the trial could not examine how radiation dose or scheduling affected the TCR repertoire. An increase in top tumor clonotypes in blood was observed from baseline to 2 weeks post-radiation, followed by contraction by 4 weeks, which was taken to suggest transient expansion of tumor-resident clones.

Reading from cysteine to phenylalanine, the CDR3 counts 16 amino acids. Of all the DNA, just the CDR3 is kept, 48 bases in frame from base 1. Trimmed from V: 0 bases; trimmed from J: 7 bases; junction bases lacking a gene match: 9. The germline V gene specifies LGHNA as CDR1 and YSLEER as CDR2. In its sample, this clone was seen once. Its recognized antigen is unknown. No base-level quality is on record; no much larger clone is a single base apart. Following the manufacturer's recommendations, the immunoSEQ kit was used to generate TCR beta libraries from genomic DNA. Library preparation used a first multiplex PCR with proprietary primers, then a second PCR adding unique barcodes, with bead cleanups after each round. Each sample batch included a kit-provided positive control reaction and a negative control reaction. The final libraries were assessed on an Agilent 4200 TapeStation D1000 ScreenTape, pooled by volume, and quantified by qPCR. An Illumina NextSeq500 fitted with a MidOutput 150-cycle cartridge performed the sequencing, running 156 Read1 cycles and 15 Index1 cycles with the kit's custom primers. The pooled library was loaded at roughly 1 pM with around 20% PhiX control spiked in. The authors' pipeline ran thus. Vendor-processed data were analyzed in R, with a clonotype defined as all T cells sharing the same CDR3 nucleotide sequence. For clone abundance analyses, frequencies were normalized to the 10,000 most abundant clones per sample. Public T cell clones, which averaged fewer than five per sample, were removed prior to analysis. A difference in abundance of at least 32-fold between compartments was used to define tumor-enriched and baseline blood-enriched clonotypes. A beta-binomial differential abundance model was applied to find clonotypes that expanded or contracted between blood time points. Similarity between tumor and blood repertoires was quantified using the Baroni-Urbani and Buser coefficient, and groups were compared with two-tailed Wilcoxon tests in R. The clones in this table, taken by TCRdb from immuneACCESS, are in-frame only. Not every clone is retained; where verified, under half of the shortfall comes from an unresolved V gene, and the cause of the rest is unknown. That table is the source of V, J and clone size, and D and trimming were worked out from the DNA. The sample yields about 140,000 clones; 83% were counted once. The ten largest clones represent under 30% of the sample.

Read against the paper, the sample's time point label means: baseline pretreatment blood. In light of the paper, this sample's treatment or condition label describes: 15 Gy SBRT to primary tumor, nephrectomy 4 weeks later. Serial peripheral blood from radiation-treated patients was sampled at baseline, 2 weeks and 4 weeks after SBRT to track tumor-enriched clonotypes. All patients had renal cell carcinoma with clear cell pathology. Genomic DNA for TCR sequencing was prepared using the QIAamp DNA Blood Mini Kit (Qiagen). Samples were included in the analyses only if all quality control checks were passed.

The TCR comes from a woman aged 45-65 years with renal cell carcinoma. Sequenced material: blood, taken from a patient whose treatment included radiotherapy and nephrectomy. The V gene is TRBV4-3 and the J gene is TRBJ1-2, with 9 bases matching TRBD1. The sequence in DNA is TGCGCCAGCAGCCAAGATCTTGGGGGACAGGGATTTGGCTACACCTTC. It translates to CASSQDLGGQGFGYTF.